A selection of T cell receptor beta chains follows, all from one sample in a study of T cell changes during pregnancy in multiple sclerosis. Generated by immunoSEQ multiplex PCR, the TCRdb table keeps only in-frame clones and is missing some. Among about 24,000 clones listed, 86% were seen once. The sample in question was CD8+ T cells from peripheral blood mononuclear cells, obtained in the first trimester of pregnancy. The receptors were gathered from a female donor in good health, enrolled as a control in a pregnancy study. Both conserved end residues are trimmed from each CDR3. Each record gives: V gene, J gene, CDR3 protein.

V: TRBV7-8
J: TRBJ1-1
CDR3: ASSLGGGTGLKEAF

V: TRBV6-5
J: TRBJ1-5
CDR3: ASSYPDIRADQPQH

V: TRBV27
J: TRBJ1-1
CDR3: ASSLSRYRTEAF

V: TRBV6-1
J: TRBJ1-1
CDR3: ASSETQVLEAF

V: TRBV6-6
J: TRBJ1-4
CDR3: ASRDRGPGEKLF

V: TRBV4-1
J: TRBJ2-7
CDR3: ASSQGPGSSYEQY

V: TRBV7-9
J: TRBJ1-5
CDR3: ASSPDGINQPQH

V: TRBV27
J: TRBJ1-2
CDR3: ASHGYEGKRSNYGYT

V: TRBV5-1
J: TRBJ1-1
CDR3: ASSLTETGRSTEAF

V: TRBV11-2
J: TRBJ1-3
CDR3: ASQSLAGNTIY

V: TRBV30
J: TRBJ1-2
CDR3: AWSPGTGLGYT

V: TRBV5-3
J: TRBJ1-3
CDR3: ARSLALGHPIYSGNTIY

V: TRBV9
J: TRBJ2-7
CDR3: ASSVGPGRGEQY

V: TRBV2
J: TRBJ2-1
CDR3: ASSAGTGDL

V: TRBV11-1
J: TRBJ2-3
CDR3: ASSYTGLPSTDTQY

V: TRBV7-9
J: TRBJ2-1
CDR3: AVGRLGGHEQF

V: TRBV5-6
J: TRBJ2-1
CDR3: GLSGGSDGEQF

V: TRBV7-9
J: TRBJ2-7
CDR3: ASSSLERGPSYEQY

V: TRBV2
J: TRBJ1-5
CDR3: ASSEPTGGVFQPQH

V: TRBV27
J: TRBJ2-4
CDR3: ASSLIREDIQY

V: TRBV6-1
J: TRBJ2-2
CDR3: ASSARRSGELF

V: TRBV7-6
J: TRBJ2-1
CDR3: ASSLVKAGGPANGQF

V: TRBV7-9
J: TRBJ2-7
CDR3: ASSLAGQTYEQY

V: TRBV19
J: TRBJ2-3
CDR3: ASSIGWTGGTDTQY

V: TRBV9
J: TRBJ1-1
CDR3: ASSVDGGSATEAF

V: TRBV4-3
J: TRBJ1-3
CDR3: ASSQVSYSGNTIY

V: TRBV29-1
J: TRBJ2-7
CDR3: SALTGGSIYEQY

V: TRBV5-1
J: TRBJ1-2
CDR3: ASSLAATGRYGYT

V: TRBV12-5
J: TRBJ1-1
CDR3: ASDRGRESEAF

V: TRBV7-8
J: TRBJ2-5
CDR3: ASSLASGTSGGVWQETQY

V: TRBV4-3
J: TRBJ2-1
CDR3: ASSSQRDYNEQF

V: TRBV9
J: TRBJ2-2
CDR3: ASSVGGDTGELF

V: TRBV11-2
J: TRBJ1-2
CDR3: ASSSGVQAGLST

V: TRBV2
J: TRBJ1-6
CDR3: ASSESIWAGNSPLH

V: TRBV2
J: TRBJ2-1
CDR3: ASPRTNNEQF

V: TRBV19
J: TRBJ1-4
CDR3: ASSIPTGGFDEKLF

V: TRBV4-2
J: TRBJ1-4
CDR3: ASSQDGGANEKLF

V: TRBV6-6
J: TRBJ2-1
CDR3: ASSYLGAGNEQF

V: TRBV10-3
J: TRBJ1-4
CDR3: AISEGGAEEKLF

V: TRBV4-3
J: TRBJ2-5
CDR3: ASSRTSGGQETQY

V: TRBV18
J: TRBJ2-1
CDR3: ASSPPSNRGLLNEQF

V: TRBV11-2
J: TRBJ1-2
CDR3: ASSSGQGFYGYT

V: TRBV7-9
J: TRBJ1-5
CDR3: ASSLDSYSNQPQH

V: TRBV11-2
J: TRBJ1-1
CDR3: ASSAFYVPDRSPFTEAF

V: TRBV7-9
J: TRBJ1-1
CDR3: ASRPRGGHTEAF

V: TRBV19
J: TRBJ2-7
CDR3: ASSWGLNYEQY